What follows are 25 T cell receptor beta chains derived from one specimen sequenced in a study of CD4 T cells in relation to SARS-CoV-2 and coronaviruses. The repertoire was sequenced with immunoSEQ multiplex PCR; TCRdb's copy has only in-frame clones and lacks some. The sample lists 60,000 to 85,000 clones; 85% to 95% were seen once. The unexposed donors gave CD4+ T cells in about 2010-2019, prior to COVID-19. The sequenced sample consisted of naive CD4+ T cells from PBMCs. Subset meaning: naive CD4+ T cells isolated by negative enrichment. Receptor source: a human donor in good health.

The CDR3 spells CASTRTRNYGYTF. For the CDR3, the DNA is TGTGCCAGCACCCGGACGAGAAACTATGGCTACACCTTC. The chain links TRBV6-5 to TRBJ1-2; D is unclear. Germline CDR1 and CDR2: MNHEY and SVGAGI. This CDR3 is 13 amino acids long. Trimming removed 7 bases from V and 2 bases from J, with 11 bases in between.

V and J are TRBV18 and TRBJ2-1, with 7 bases aligning to TRBD2. Germline values: CDR1 KGHSH, CDR2 LQKENI. Trimming at V came to 2 bases and at J to 6 bases, leaving 1 base not matched to a gene. This CDR3 is 13 amino acids long. The CDR3 DNA reads as TGTGCCAGCTCACCAACGGGGGGCAATGAGCAGTTCTTC. Translation: CASSPTGGNEQFF.

The rearrangement links TRBV3-1 (or the pseudogene TRBV3-2) to TRBJ1-2; D is undetermined. Looked up from germline, CDR1 is LGHDT and CDR2 is YNNKEL (reference sequence). The CDR3 has 16 residues. The V gene lost 4 bases and the J gene lost 8 bases, with 23 bases spanning the gap. The CDR3 spells CASSPLGQALSRGYTF. CDR3 DNA: TGTGCCAGCAGCCCACTTGGGCAGGCACTATCTCGGGGCTACACCTTC.

V and J are TRBV5-1 and TRBJ2-7; 7 bases fit TRBD2. CDR1 and CDR2 from the germline V gene are SGHRS and YFSETQ. The CDR3 totals 17 residues. The V segment lost 1 base and the J segment 0 bases; nucleotides outside the gene matches: 10. In nucleotides, the CDR3 is TGCGCCAGCAGCTTGACAGGCGGGGGAGGGAGCTCCTACGAGCAGTACTTC. It translates to CASSLTGGGGSSYEQYF.

This clone was counted between two and nine times. The chain links TRBV2 to TRBJ2-2, with D perhaps matching TRBD2 (6 bases). Trimming left V 4 bases short and J 3 bases short, with 15 bases between. The V gene's germline CDR1 is SNHLY and CDR2 FYNNEI. The CDR3 extends over 16 amino acids. As DNA, the CDR3 is TGTGCCAGCAGTGGGGTCTGGAGGGTGGACACCGGGGAGCTGTTTTTT. Translating gives CASSGVWRVDTGELFF. Combining the CDR3 with reference TRBV2 and TRBJ2-2 gives the whole variable domain EPEVTQTPSHQVTQMGQEVILRCVPISNHLYFYWYRQILGQKVEFLVSFYNNEISEKSEIFDDQFSVERPDGSNFTLKIRSTKLEDSAMYFCASSGVWRVDTGELFFGEGSRLTVL.

The V and J genes are TRBV6-5 and TRBJ2-1; tentatively, D is TRBD2 (7 bases). The V and J ends lost 8 bases and 9 bases respectively, with 14 bases between them. Germline CDR1 and CDR2: MNHEY and SVGAGI. CDR3 length: 12 amino acids. CDR3 loop: CASPWGGREQFF. In nucleotides, the CDR3 is TGTGCCAGCCCATGGGGGGGCCGTGAGCAGTTCTTC.

V gene TRBV19 combines with J gene TRBJ2-5; TRBD1 aligns across 11 bases. Germline V gives CDR1 LNHDA, CDR2 SQIVND (reference sequence). The V gene end was trimmed by 6 bases and the J gene end by 3 bases; junction bases not matched to a gene: 3. The CDR3 loop spans 14 amino acids. The DNA of the CDR3 is TGTGCCAGTAGCCGGGACAGGGGGGAAGAGACCCAGTACTTC. Encoded protein: CASSRDRGEETQYF.

This clone was seen once. The V gene is TRBV7-2, the J gene TRBJ1-1; D may be TRBD1 (5 bases). Germline V gene data show CDR1 as SGHTA and CDR2 as FQGNSA. V lost 5 bases and J 0 bases, leaving 16 bases between the germline ends. The CDR3 is 16 amino acids. The CDR3 bases are TGTGCCAGCAGCGTACCACTGGGGGGACTGAACACTGAAGCTTTCTTT. This encodes CASSVPLGGLNTEAFF.

This chain uses TRBV6-2 or TRBV6-3 with TRBJ2-6; D is perhaps TRBD1 or TRBD2 (5 bases each). The V gene's germline CDR1 is MNHEY and CDR2 SVGEGT. The CDR3 has 17 residues. V gave up 1 base and J gave up 0 bases, with 10 bases separating them. This CDR3 is CASSYLAGSSGANVLTF. CDR3 bases: TGTGCCAGCAGTTACTTGGCAGGGAGCTCTGGGGCCAACGTCCTGACTTTC.

The chain joins TRBV7-2 to TRBJ1-6; D is undetermined. V was cut by 0 bases and J by 2 bases, with 11 bases left in between. Germline V gives CDR1 SGHTA, CDR2 FQGNSA. CDR3 length equals 17 residues. The CDR3: CASSLASLVAYNSPLHF. DNA of the CDR3: TGTGCCAGCAGCTTAGCCTCTCTGGTCGCCTATAATTCACCCCTCCACTTT.

V and J are TRBV5-1 and TRBJ2-5, with 7 nucleotides matching TRBD1. Germline loops: CDR1 SGHRS, CDR2 YFSETQ. The CDR3 covers 13 residues. Unmatched junction bases numbered 4, after V lost 3 bases and J lost 5 bases. CDR3 in DNA: TGCGCCAGCAGCTCTCGACAGGGCGAGACCCAGTACTTC. Encoded protein: CASSSRQGETQYF. The complete variable domain, with remaining parts taken from reference TRBV5-1 and TRBJ2-5, reads KAGVTQTPRYLIKTRGQQVTLSCSPISGHRSVSWYQQTPGQGLQFLFEYFSETQRNKGNFPGRFSGRQFSNSRSEMNVSTLELGDSALYLCASSSRQGETQYFGPGTRLLVL.

The chain combines TRBV19 with TRBJ1-1; D call uncertain. Germline V gene sequence: CDR1 LNHDA, CDR2 SQIVND (reference sequence). The V gene lost 3 bases and the J gene lost 11 bases, with 19 bases spanning the gap. The CDR3 contains 14 residues. The CDR3 DNA is TGTGCCAGTAGTATTAAGGCCCGAAGCCCGGTTGCTTTCTTT. This codes for CASSIKARSPVAFF.

This rearrangement joins TRBV7-2 to TRBJ1-5; D is possibly TRBD1 (5 bases). V gave up 1 base and J gave up 2 bases, with 15 bases separating them. The V gene's germline CDR1 is SGHTA and CDR2 FQGNSA. CDR3 length: 17 residues. In nucleotides, the CDR3 is TGTGCCAGCAGCTTAGGGCAGGGCTGGAAGGGCAATCAGCCCCAGCATTTT. Its protein is CASSLGQGWKGNQPQHF.

V is TRBV7-7 and J is TRBJ2-1; 10 bases line up with TRBD2. Unmatched junction bases numbered 6, after V lost 5 bases and J lost 5 bases. The CDR3 has 15 residues. The germline V gene encodes CDR1 SSHAT and CDR2 FNYEAQ (reference sequence). The CDR3 sequence is CASSISGGTNNEQFF. The CDR3 DNA reads as TGTGCCAGCAGCATTAGCGGGGGGACCAACAATGAGCAGTTCTTC.

The gene calls are TRBV7-2 and TRBJ2-7; TRBD2 is a possible D gene (5 bases). The CDR3 is made up of 16 amino acids. V lost 1 base and J lost 4, with 17 bases in between. CDR1 and CDR2 (germline): SGHTA, FQGNSA. In nucleotides, the CDR3 is TGTGCCAGCAGCTTAGAGGGCGCGGGCCCCCAGTACGAGCAGTACTTC. Translation gives CASSLEGAGPQYEQYF. The full variable domain, with the rest looked up from reference TRBV7-2 and TRBJ2-7, is GAGVSQSPSNKVTEKGKDVELRCDPISGHTALYWYRQSLGQGLEFLIYFQGNSAPDKSGLPSDRFSAERTGGSVSTLTIQRTQQEDSAVYLCASSLEGAGPQYEQYFGPGTRLTVT.

The chain carries TRBV20-1 and TRBJ1-1; the D gene is possibly TRBD1 (5 bases). The V gene's germline CDR1 is DFQATT and CDR2 SNEGSKA (reference sequence). Trimming removed 3 bases at V and 1 base at J, with 9 bases between. CDR3 length: 13 amino acids. The CDR3 DNA reads TGCAGTGCTAGTCGGGGGAGGAACACTGAAGCTTTCTTT. Its translation: CSASRGRNTEAFF.

For the CDR3, the DNA is TGCGCCAGCAGCTTGGGCGGTCTCGGGGGTCAGCCCCAGCATTTT. It codes for CASSLGGLGGQPQHF. The chain combines TRBV5-1 with TRBJ1-5, with a possible D match to TRBD1 (5 bases). Between the trimmed V and J ends, which lost 0 bases and 6 bases, there was a span of 13 bases. CDR3 length equals 15 residues. CDR1 is SGHRS, CDR2 YFSETQ, per germline.

The rearrangement uses TRBV28 and TRBJ1-1; weak D call: TRBD1 (5 bases). CDR1 and CDR2 from the germline V gene are MDHEN and SYDVKM. V was trimmed by 6 bases and J by 8 bases, leaving 10 bases between them. The CDR3 spans 11 residues. The CDR3 DNA reads as TGTGCCAGCAGCGCAGAGGGGGAAGCTTTCTTT. Translating gives CASSAEGEAFF.

This clone was counted a single time. This chain links TRBV7-2 with TRBJ2-3; D gene ambiguous. V lost 1 base and J lost 2, with 10 bases in between. Germline CDR1 SGHTA, CDR2 FQGNSA. The CDR3 sequence is 15 residues long. The CDR3 DNA sequence: TGTGCCAGCAGCTTAGACGGGTTGAACACAGATACGCAGTATTTT. Translating it yields CASSLDGLNTDTQYF.

The gene calls are TRBV4-3 and TRBJ1-2; TRBD1 aligns across 7 bases. Germline CDR1 and CDR2: LGHNA and YSLEER. CDR3 length: 14 amino acids. The V segment lost 1 base and the J segment 4 bases; nucleotides outside the gene matches: 3. CDR3 region: CASSQGDSAYGYTF. CDR3 DNA: TGCGCCAGCAGCCAAGGGGACAGCGCCTATGGCTACACCTTC.

This clone occurred once. The rearrangement links TRBV24-1 to TRBJ1-3; possibly TRBD1 for D (5 bases). The germline V gene has CDR1 KGHDR and CDR2 SFDVKD. Trimming shortened V by 8 bases and J by 0 bases, and 13 bases separated the two germline ends. There are 15 residues in the CDR3. For the CDR3, the DNA is TGTGCCACCAAAAAACAGGAGAGCTCTGGAAACACCATATATTTT. Its translation is CATKKQESSGNTIYF.

The chain carries TRBV10-3 and TRBJ1-5; 8 bases fit TRBD1. Per germline, CDR1 ENHRY and CDR2 SYGVKD. V was clipped by 9 bases and J by 1 base; unmatched bases: 2. The CDR3 consists of 13 residues. The CDR3 protein is CAIGQGSNQPQHF. DNA of the CDR3: TGTGCCATTGGACAGGGAAGCAATCAGCCCCAGCATTTT.

This chain links TRBV3-1 (or the pseudogene TRBV3-2) with TRBJ2-1; D is possibly TRBD2 (5 bases). The CDR3 runs 17 residues. V lost 4 bases, J lost 3 bases, and 19 bases lay in between. Germline V gene lookup returns CDR1 LGHDT and CDR2 YNNKEL (reference sequence). The CDR3 loop reads CASSPLVGSGFYNEQFF. The CDR3 bases are TGTGCCAGCAGCCCCCTCGTGGGGAGTGGCTTCTACAATGAGCAGTTCTTC.

The chain recombines TRBV15 with TRBJ2-3, with TRBD2 matching over 11 bases. This CDR3 is 15 amino acids long. Germline V gene lookup returns CDR1 LNHNV and CDR2 YYDKDF (reference sequence). V gave up 4 bases and J gave up 3 bases; unmatched junction bases: 3. The CDR3 loop reads CATSNRLAGTDTQYF. The CDR3 nucleotides read TGTGCCACCAGCAACCGACTAGCGGGGACAGATACGCAGTATTTT.

The J gene is TRBJ2-1, the V gene TRBV10-1, with unresolved D. CDR3 length: 14 residues. The V gene's germline CDR1 is WNHNN and CDR2 SYGVQD (reference sequence). V was shortened by 5 bases and J by 8 bases, with 16 bases between the two germline ends. This chain's CDR3 is CASSPTGPWDEQFF. The CDR3 DNA is TGCGCCAGCAGTCCAACTGGTCCTTGGGATGAGCAGTTCTTC.